The 29 T cell receptor beta chains below all came from one sample that was sequenced in a study of Ad26.COV2.S vaccination and SARS-CoV-2 variants. This sample's treatment: around 19 received Ad26.COV2.S at low or high dose, single or two shots; about 5 received placebo; per-sample allocation not given. Repertoires come from day 63 after the first vaccine or placebo injection. Clones were sequenced by immunoSEQ multiplex PCR, and TCRdb holds only the in-frame ones, with some missing. The table lists a few hundred thousand clones, 75% to 95% of them singletons. Sequencing used peripheral blood, obtained in a trial of Ad26.COV2.S vaccine versus placebo. The receptors were sampled from a person between 18 and 65 years old who received the Ad26.COV2.S COVID-19 vaccine or a placebo.

V and J are TRBV4-3 and TRBJ1-6; D is unclear. Trimming cost V 0 bases and J 10 bases, with 7 bases left between them. This CDR3 has 13 amino acids. Germline CDR1 LGHNA, CDR2 YSLEER. For the CDR3, the DNA is TGCGCCAGCAGCCAAGAGAGGGCCTCACCCCTCCACTTT. Protein product: CASSQERASPLHF.

This chain links TRBV20-1 with TRBJ1-4; D is perhaps TRBD1 (5 bases). Trimming removed 3 bases from V and 0 bases from J, with 14 bases in between. CDR1 and CDR2 (germline): DFQATT, SNEGSKA (reference sequence). This CDR3 contains 16 residues. The CDR3 sequence is CSASGGRGATNEKLFF. The CDR3 DNA sequence: TGCAGTGCTAGTGGGGGGAGAGGGGCAACTAATGAAAAACTGTTTTTT.

The rearrangement joins TRBV19 to TRBJ2-7; D not certain. CDR3 length: 13 residues. Trimming took 5 bases from V and 2 from J, leaving 10 bases between them. In germline, CDR1 is LNHDA, CDR2 SQIVND (reference sequence). DNA for the CDR3: TGTGCCAGTAGTCCCCGAGTTACCTACGAGCAGTACTTC. This codes for CASSPRVTYEQYF.

The CDR3 DNA follows: TGCGCCAGCAGCCAAGATTACGCGGGAGAGCGGAATGAGCAGTTCTTC. Residues: CASSQDYAGERNEQFF. This chain links TRBV4-3 with TRBJ2-1; 7 bases map to TRBD2. Germline assignment: CDR1 LGHNA and CDR2 YSLEER. This CDR3 is 16 amino acids long. V lost 0 bases and J lost 7; bases outside the gene matches: 9.

The sample holds many counts of this clone. Compared with germline, one end of the junction differs, possibly owing to a read error. V is TRBV7-2 and J is TRBJ1-6; 7 nucleotides match TRBD1. The CDR3 has 14 amino acids. Germline V gives CDR1 SGHTA, CDR2 FQGNSA. As DNA, the CDR3 is TGTGCCAGCACCTTACAGGGGATTAATTCACCCCTCCACTTT. It encodes CASTLQGINSPLHF.

The gene calls are TRBV27 and TRBJ2-1; 7 positions agree with TRBD1. J lost 5 bases, V lost 7 bases, and 5 bases had no gene match. CDR1 is MNHEY and CDR2 is SMNVEV in the germline V gene (reference sequence). The CDR3 totals 13 residues. CDR3 DNA sequence: TGTGCCAGCACCCCGGGACAGCACAATGAGCAGTTCTTC. Translated, it gives CASTPGQHNEQFF.

With respect to this clone: The sample has other DNA sequences that encode this CDR3 too. This chain links TRBV11-2 with TRBJ1-4; D unclear. Per the germline V gene, CDR1 is SGHAT and CDR2 is FQNNGV. V dropped 1 base and J dropped 8 bases, with 2 bases sitting between them. The CDR3 runs to 11 residues. CDR3 protein: CASSLGEKLFF. The DNA for the CDR3 is TGTGCCAGCAGCTTAGGGGAAAAACTGTTTTTT. Full variable domain (rest looked up from reference TRBV11-2 and TRBJ1-4): EAGVAQSPRYKIIEKRQSVAFWCNPISGHATLYWYQQILGQGPKLLIQFQNNGVVDDSQLPKDRFSAERLKGVDSTLKIQPAKLEDSAVYLCASSLGEKLFFGSGTQLSVL.

This rearrangement joins TRBV7-9 to TRBJ2-2; D uncertain. From germline, CDR1 is SEHNR and CDR2 FQNEAQ (reference sequence). Trimming took off 4 bases at V and 5 bases at J, with 5 bases between the two ends. The CDR3 has 12 amino acids. The CDR3 DNA is TGTGCCAGCAGCTCCCAAACCGGGGAGCTGTTTTTT. As protein: CASSSQTGELFF. Full variable domain (rest looked up from reference TRBV7-9 and TRBJ2-2): DTGVSQNPRHKITKRGQNVTFRCDPISEHNRLYWYRQTLGQGPEFLTYFQNEAQLEKSRLLSDRFSAERPKGSFSTLEIQRTEQGDSAMYLCASSSQTGELFFGEGSRLTVL.

The J gene is TRBJ1-1, the V gene TRBV5-1; D gene ambiguous. Germline values: CDR1 SGHRS, CDR2 YFSETQ. V was pared by 2 bases and J by 3 bases, with 17 bases between. The CDR3 loop spans 16 amino acids. The CDR3 coding sequence is TGCGCCAGCAGCTTAGGGATGACGAAGCCTTACACTGAAGCTTTCTTT. Its translation is CASSLGMTKPYTEAFF.

The table lists this clone with a count of one. J is TRBJ1-2 and V is TRBV27, with 8 bases that match TRBD1. Losses at the gene ends were 5 bases for V and 1 base for J; bases not matched to a gene: 15. CDR3 length: 18 amino acids. The germline CDR1 and CDR2 sequences are MNHEY and SMNVEV (reference sequence). CDR3 DNA sequence: TGTGCCAGCAGTCTCTCCCCGCCGGGACAGGATCATAACTATGGCTACACCTTC. It translates to CASSLSPPGQDHNYGYTF.

The genes are TRBV7-6 and TRBJ2-7; TRBD2 aligns across 13 bases. The germline V gene encodes CDR1 SGHVS and CDR2 FNYEAQ. The ends lost 1 base at V and 2 bases at J; junction bases unmatched: 5. The CDR3 has 17 amino acids. CDR3 sequence reads: CASSLGTSGSTAYEQYF. The DNA of the CDR3 is TGTGCCAGCAGCTTAGGGACTAGCGGGAGTACCGCCTACGAGCAGTACTTC.

The genes are TRBV5-5 and TRBJ2-7; the match to TRBD1 covers 7 bases. From germline, CDR1 is SGHKS and CDR2 YYEKEE (reference sequence). The trim removed 4 bases at V and 4 bases at J, leaving 5 bases unmatched. The CDR3 loop spans 13 amino acids. The CDR3 sequence is CASSQGQAYEQYF. As DNA, the CDR3 is TGTGCCAGCAGCCAAGGACAGGCGTACGAGCAGTACTTC.

The rearrangement uses TRBV7-9 and TRBJ1-1; D ambiguous. V lost 4 bases to trimming and J lost 0 bases, with 6 bases between them. The germline gives CDR1 SEHNR, CDR2 FQNEAQ (reference sequence). This CDR3 contains 13 residues. CDR3 in DNA: TGTGCCAGCAGCTCACCATTGAACACTGAAGCTTTCTTT. Protein sequence: CASSSPLNTEAFF.

This chain links TRBV28 with TRBJ2-5; D possibly corresponds to TRBD1 (5 bases). There are 12 residues in the CDR3. Germline V CDR1 and CDR2: MDHEN, SYDVKM. Trimming stripped 7 bases from V and 5 bases from J, with 11 bases between. CDR3 sequence reads: CASKQVKETQYF. CDR3 sequence (DNA): TGTGCCAGCAAACAGGTTAAGGAGACCCAGTACTTC.

The chain combines TRBV10-2 with TRBJ2-7; 8 nucleotides line up with TRBD1. Trimming took 4 bases from V and 0 from J; bases not matched to a gene: 5. The CDR3 extends over 15 amino acids. CDR1 and CDR2 from the germline V gene are WSHSY and SAAADI. This chain's CDR3 is CASSANTGGSYEQYF. CDR3 DNA sequence: TGCGCCAGCAGTGCGAACACAGGGGGCTCCTACGAGCAGTACTTC.

V is TRBV11-2 and J is TRBJ2-7, with 10 bases aligning to TRBD2. With 2 bases clipped from V and 7 bases from J, the junction kept 5 bases outside the gene matches. CDR3 length equals 14 residues. From germline, CDR1 is SGHAT and CDR2 FQNNGV. CDR3 residues: CASSLKLAGWEQYF. The CDR3 region has the DNA TGTGCCAGCAGCTTAAAACTAGCGGGGTGGGAGCAGTACTTC.

The CDR3 loop is CASSQFSTAPSSYNEQFF. The CDR3, as DNA: TGTGCCAGCAGCCAGTTCTCGACTGCTCCTAGCTCCTACAATGAGCAGTTCTTC. The rearrangement uses TRBV3-1 (or the pseudogene TRBV3-2) and TRBJ2-1; D gene uncertain. The length of the CDR3 is 18 residues. Germline CDR1 and CDR2: LGHDT and YNNKEL (reference sequence). V was trimmed by 3 bases and J by 0 bases, leaving 18 bases between them.

This clone was observed many times. The chain is built from TRBV9 and TRBJ1-4; tentative D call: TRBD1 (5 bases). The CDR3 covers 13 residues. Germline CDR1 and CDR2: SGDLS and YYNGEE. Trimming took off 4 bases at V and 13 bases at J, with 17 bases between the two ends. The CDR3 DNA sequence: TGTGCCAGCAGCACCCGTGGGGGGGAAGGACTGTTTTTT. Protein sequence: CASSTRGGEGLFF.

This chain links TRBV5-1 with TRBJ1-4, with TRBD1 as a possible D gene (6 bases). The V end was cut by 1 base, the J end by 3 bases, with 7 bases between. CDR3 length: 14 residues. Per germline, CDR1 SGHRS and CDR2 YFSETQ. The CDR3 is CASSLSGANEKLFF. DNA of the CDR3: TGCGCCAGCAGCTTGTCAGGGGCTAATGAAAAACTGTTTTTT.

The chain recombines TRBV19 with TRBJ1-5; a weak D match, TRBD1 (5 bases). Germline V lookup: CDR1 LNHDA, CDR2 SQIVND (reference sequence). The CDR3 totals 14 residues. The V gene lost 6 bases and the J gene lost 5 bases, with 14 bases spanning the gap. The CDR3 region is CASRRRGVHQPQHF. CDR3 DNA sequence: TGTGCCAGTAGAAGGAGGGGAGTACATCAGCCCCAGCATTTT.

The chain is built from TRBV7-9 and TRBJ2-2; maybe TRBD2 (5 bases). The CDR3 is 17 amino acids. V was cut by 5 bases and J by 6 bases, with 22 bases left in between. Looked up from germline, CDR1 is SEHNR and CDR2 is FQNEAQ (reference sequence). CDR3 DNA: TGTGCCAGCAGCCCGAAGGCCGTTAGCGCAAAATCCGGGGAGCTGTTTTTT. Translating gives CASSPKAVSAKSGELFF.

The chain links TRBV9 to TRBJ2-2; no firm D call. The CDR3 contains 14 residues. Germline V gene lookup returns CDR1 SGDLS and CDR2 YYNGEE. V gave up 3 bases and J gave up 2 bases, with 8 bases separating them. The CDR3 region is CASSAHPNTGELFF. CDR3 DNA: TGTGCCAGCAGCGCCCATCCCAACACCGGGGAGCTGTTTTTT.

V and J are TRBV7-2 and TRBJ1-2, with TRBD1 as a possible D gene (6 bases). The CDR3 runs 13 residues. Trimming removed 1 base at V and 8 bases at J, with 11 bases between. CDR1 and CDR2 from the germline V gene are SGHTA and FQGNSA. DNA of the CDR3: TGTGCCAGCAGCTTAGAAACAGGGTACGGCTACACCTTC. Translated, it gives CASSLETGYGYTF.

About this clone: The same CDR3 is also encoded by other DNA sequences in this sample. This rearrangement joins TRBV5-4 to TRBJ2-7; the D is unclear. CDR1 and CDR2 from the germline V gene are SGHNT and YYREEE (reference sequence). CDR3 length: 14 residues. V gave up 0 bases and J gave up 3 bases, with 10 bases separating them. In nucleotides, the CDR3 is TGTGCCAGCAGCTTGGGAGGAACCTACTACGAGCAGTACTTC. It is translated as CASSLGGTYYEQYF. Full variable domain (outside the CDR3, taken from reference TRBV5-4 and TRBJ2-7): ETGVTQSPTHLIKTRGQQVTLRCSSQSGHNTVSWYQQALGQGPQFIFQYYREEENGRGNFPPRFSGLQFPNYSSELNVNALELDDSALYLCASSLGGTYYEQYFGPGTRLTVT.

J is TRBJ2-1 and V is TRBV5-1; D unresolved. This CDR3 comprises 15 residues. Trimming cost V 0 bases and J 3 bases, with 10 bases left between them. Germline-derived CDR1 and CDR2 are SGHRS and YFSETQ. CDR3 DNA sequence: TGCGCCAGCAGCTTGGGGCTGGCCGACTACAATGAGCAGTTCTTC. Its translation is CASSLGLADYNEQFF.

The V and J genes are TRBV19 and TRBJ2-1, with D possibly being TRBD2 (6 bases). Germline CDR1 LNHDA, CDR2 SQIVND (reference sequence). V shed 5 bases and J shed 2 bases, with 10 bases lying between them. The CDR3 is 14 amino acids. CDR3 in DNA: TGTGCCAGTAGTCCGAGCGGGCCCTACAATGAGCAGTTCTTC. Protein: CASSPSGPYNEQFF.

The V and J genes are TRBV28 and TRBJ1-3; no clear D gene. This CDR3 comprises 12 residues. Deletions cut 3 bases from V and 6 bases from J, with 6 bases between. Germline lookup yields CDR1 MDHEN and CDR2 SYDVKM. The CDR3 DNA sequence: TGTGCCAGCAGTTTCGCGGAAAACACCATATATTTT. Protein sequence: CASSFAENTIYF.

In this sample, this clone turned up once. The genes are TRBV4-3 and TRBJ2-7; D could derive from TRBD1 or TRBD2 (5 bases each). The CDR3 totals 16 residues. V dropped 3 bases and J dropped 0 bases, with 15 bases sitting between them. Germline V gives CDR1 LGHNA, CDR2 YSLEER. The CDR3 nucleotides read TGCGCCAGCAGCCAGGGGACGGGCTCGAGCTCCTACGAGCAGTACTTC. As protein: CASSQGTGSSSYEQYF.

CDR3 protein: CASSREYEQYF. CDR3 bases: TGTGCCAGCAGCCGGGAGTACGAGCAGTACTTC. The chain combines TRBV28 with TRBJ2-7; tentative D call: TRBD2 (6 bases). This CDR3 region has 11 residues. Between the trimmed V and J ends, which lost 6 bases and 4 bases, there was a span of 7 bases. Germline V CDR1 and CDR2: MDHEN, SYDVKM.